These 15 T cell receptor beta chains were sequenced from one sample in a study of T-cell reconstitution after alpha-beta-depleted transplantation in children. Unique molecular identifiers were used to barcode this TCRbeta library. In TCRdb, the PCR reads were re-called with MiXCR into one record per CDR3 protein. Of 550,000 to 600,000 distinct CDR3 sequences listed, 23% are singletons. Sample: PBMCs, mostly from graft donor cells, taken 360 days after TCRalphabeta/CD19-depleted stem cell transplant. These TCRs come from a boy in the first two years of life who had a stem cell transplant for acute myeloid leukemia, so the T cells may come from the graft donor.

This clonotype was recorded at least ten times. The CDR3 DNA reads as TGTGCCAGCAGCACGATAGCGGGGGGGTCCTACAATGAGCAGTTCTTC. Its translation: CASSTIAGGSYNEQFF. This chain links TRBV7-2 with TRBJ2-1; TRBD2 aligns across 11 bases. J lost 1 base, V lost 5 bases, and 4 bases had no gene match. Germline CDR1 is SGHTA and CDR2 is FQGNSA. CDR3 size: 16 residues.

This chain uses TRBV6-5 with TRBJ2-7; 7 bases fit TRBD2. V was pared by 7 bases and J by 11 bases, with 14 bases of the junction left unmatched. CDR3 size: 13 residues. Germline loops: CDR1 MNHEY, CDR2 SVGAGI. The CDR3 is CASNSWGDYREYF. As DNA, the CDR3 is TGTGCCAGCAATTCCTGGGGGGACTACCGTGAGTACTTC.

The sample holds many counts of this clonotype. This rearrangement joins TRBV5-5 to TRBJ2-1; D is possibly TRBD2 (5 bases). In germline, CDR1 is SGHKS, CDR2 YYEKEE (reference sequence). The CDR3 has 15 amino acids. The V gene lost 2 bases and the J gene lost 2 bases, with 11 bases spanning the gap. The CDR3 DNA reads TGTGCCAGCAGCTTCAGCAGCGGACCCTACAATGAGCAGTTCTTC. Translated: CASSFSSGPYNEQFF.

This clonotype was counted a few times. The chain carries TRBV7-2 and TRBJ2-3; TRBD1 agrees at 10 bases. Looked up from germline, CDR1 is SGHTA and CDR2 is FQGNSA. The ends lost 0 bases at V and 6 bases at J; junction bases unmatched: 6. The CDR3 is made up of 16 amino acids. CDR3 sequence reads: CASSLAGQGKLDTQYF. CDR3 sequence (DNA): TGTGCCAGCAGCTTAGCGGGACAGGGGAAATTGGATACGCAGTATTTT.

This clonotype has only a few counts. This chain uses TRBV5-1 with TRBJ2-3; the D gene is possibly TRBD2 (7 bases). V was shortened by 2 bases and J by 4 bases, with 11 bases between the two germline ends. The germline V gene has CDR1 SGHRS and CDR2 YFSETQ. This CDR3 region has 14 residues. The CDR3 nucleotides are TGCGCCAGCAGCTTAGGGGGGGGCCCAGATACGCAGTATTTT. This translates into CASSLGGGPDTQYF.

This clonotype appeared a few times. The CDR3: CASSLGNRTPNTEAFF. The CDR3, as DNA: TGTGCCAGCAGTCTGGGGAACCGGACACCCAACACTGAAGCTTTCTTT. J is TRBJ1-1 and V is TRBV12-3 or TRBV12-4; maybe TRBD1 (5 bases). V lost 5 bases, J lost 2 bases, and 18 bases lay in between. The CDR3 extends over 16 amino acids.

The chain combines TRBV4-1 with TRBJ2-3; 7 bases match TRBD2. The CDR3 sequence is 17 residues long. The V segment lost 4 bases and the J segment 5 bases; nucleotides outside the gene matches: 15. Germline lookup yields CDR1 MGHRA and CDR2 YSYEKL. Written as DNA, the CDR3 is TGCGCCAGCAGCCCTCCCCTAACGGAGCGGGGTCTAGATACGCAGTATTTT. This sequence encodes CASSPPLTERGLDTQYF.

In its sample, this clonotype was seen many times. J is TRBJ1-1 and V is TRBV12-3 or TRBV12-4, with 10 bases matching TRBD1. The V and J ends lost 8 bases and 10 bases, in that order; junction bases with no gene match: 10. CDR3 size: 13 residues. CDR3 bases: TGTGCCAGCGGACAGAGGGACAGGGGACGAGCTTTCTTT. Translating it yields CASGQRDRGRAFF.

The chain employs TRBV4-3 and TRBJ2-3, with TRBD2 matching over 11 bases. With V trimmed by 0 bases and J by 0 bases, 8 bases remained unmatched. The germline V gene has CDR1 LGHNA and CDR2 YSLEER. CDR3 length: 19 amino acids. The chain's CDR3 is CASSQDATSGGGSTDTQYF. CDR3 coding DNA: TGCGCCAGCAGCCAAGATGCCACTAGCGGGGGCGGGAGCACAGATACGCAGTATTTT.

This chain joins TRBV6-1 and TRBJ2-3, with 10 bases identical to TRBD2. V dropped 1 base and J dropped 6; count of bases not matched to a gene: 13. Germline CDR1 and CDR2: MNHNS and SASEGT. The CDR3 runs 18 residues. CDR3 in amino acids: CASSEEGEAGGFPDTQYF. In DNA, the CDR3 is TGTGCCAGCAGTGAAGAAGGAGAAGCGGGGGGGTTTCCGGATACGCAGTATTTT.

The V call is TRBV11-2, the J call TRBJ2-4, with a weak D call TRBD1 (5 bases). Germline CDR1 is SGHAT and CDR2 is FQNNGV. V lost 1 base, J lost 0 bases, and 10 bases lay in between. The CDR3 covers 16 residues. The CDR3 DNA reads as TGTGCCAGCAGCTTAGTAGTGGGGCTAGCCAAAAACATTCAGTACTTC. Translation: CASSLVVGLAKNIQYF.

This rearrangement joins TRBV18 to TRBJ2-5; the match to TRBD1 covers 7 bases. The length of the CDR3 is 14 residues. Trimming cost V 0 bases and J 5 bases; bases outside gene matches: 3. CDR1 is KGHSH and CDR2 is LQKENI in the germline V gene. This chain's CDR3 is CASSPPYRGETQYF. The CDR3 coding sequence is TGTGCCAGCTCACCACCGTACAGGGGTGAGACCCAGTACTTC.

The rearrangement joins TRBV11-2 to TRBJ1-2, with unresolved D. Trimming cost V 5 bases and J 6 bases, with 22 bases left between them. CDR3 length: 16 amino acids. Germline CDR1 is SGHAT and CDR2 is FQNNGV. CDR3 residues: CASSQKTGREVDGYTF. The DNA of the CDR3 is TGTGCCAGCAGCCAAAAAACGGGGAGGGAAGTGGATGGCTACACCTTC.

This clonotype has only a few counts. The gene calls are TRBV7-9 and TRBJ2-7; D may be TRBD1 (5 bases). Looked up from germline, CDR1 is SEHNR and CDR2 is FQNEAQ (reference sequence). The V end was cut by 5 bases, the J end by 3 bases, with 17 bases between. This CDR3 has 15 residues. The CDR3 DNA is TGTGCCAGCAGCGAGACCGGCAGGGCGAGCTACGAGCAGTACTTC. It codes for CASSETGRASYEQYF.

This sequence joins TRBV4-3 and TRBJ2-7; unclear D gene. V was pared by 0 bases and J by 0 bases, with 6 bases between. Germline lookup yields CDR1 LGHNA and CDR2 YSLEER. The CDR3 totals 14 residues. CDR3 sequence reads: CASSQEQPSYEQYF. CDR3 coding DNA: TGCGCCAGCAGCCAAGAACAGCCCTCCTACGAGCAGTACTTC.